Reported below is one T cell receptor beta chain. This entry is derived from a study of blood T cell repertoires in COVID-19. Sequencing was performed with immunoSEQ multiplex PCR; in TCRdb, only in-frame clones are kept and a portion is missing. The sample lists tens of thousands of clones, about nine tenths seen once, with 20% to 25% in the top ten. The germline gives CDR1 SGHRS, CDR2 YFSETQ. Trimming left V 3 bases short and J 6 bases short, with 12 bases between. The CDR3 is made up of 14 amino acids. The origin of this receptor is a man aged 50-60 years with active COVID-19. The chain joins TRBV5-1 to TRBJ1-4; tentative D call: TRBD1 (5 bases). Sequenced: peripheral blood. The CDR3 reads CASSSGTGDEKLFF. In nucleotides, the CDR3 is TGCGCCAGCAGCTCGGGGACGGGGGATGAAAAACTGTTTTTT.